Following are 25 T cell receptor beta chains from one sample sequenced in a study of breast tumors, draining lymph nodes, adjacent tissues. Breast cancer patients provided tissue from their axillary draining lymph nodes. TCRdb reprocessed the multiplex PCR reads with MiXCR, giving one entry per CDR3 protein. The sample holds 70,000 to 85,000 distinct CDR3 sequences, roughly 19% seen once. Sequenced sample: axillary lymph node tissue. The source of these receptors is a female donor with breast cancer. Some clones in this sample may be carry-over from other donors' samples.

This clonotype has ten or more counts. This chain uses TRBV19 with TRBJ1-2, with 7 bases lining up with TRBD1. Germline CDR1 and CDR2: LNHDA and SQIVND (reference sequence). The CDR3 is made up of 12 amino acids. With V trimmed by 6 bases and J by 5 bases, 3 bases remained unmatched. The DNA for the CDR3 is TGTGCCAGTAGGACAGGGAGTTATGGCTACACCTTC. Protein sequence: CASRTGSYGYTF. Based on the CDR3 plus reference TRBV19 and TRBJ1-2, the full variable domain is DGGITQSPKYLFRKEGQNVTLSCEQNLNHDAMYWYRQDPGQGLRLIYYSQIVNDFQKGDIAEGYSVSREKKESFPLTVTSAQKNPTAFYLCASRTGSYGYTFGSGTRLTVV.

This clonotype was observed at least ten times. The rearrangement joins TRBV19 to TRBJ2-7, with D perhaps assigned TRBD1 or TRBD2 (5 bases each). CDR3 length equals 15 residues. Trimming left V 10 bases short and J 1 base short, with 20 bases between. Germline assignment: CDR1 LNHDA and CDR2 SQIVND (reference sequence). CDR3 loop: CANRGVGVASYEQYF. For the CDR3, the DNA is TGTGCCAATAGGGGCGTGGGGGTAGCTTCCTACGAGCAGTACTTC.

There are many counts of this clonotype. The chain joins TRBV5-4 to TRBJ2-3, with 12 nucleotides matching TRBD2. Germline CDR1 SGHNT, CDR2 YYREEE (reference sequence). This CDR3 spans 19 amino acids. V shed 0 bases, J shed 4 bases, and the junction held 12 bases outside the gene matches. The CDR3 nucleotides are TGTGCCAGCAGCTTGGCTCGCGTTTCTAGCGGGGGGGGAGCAGATACGCAGTATTTT. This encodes CASSLARVSSGGGADTQYF.

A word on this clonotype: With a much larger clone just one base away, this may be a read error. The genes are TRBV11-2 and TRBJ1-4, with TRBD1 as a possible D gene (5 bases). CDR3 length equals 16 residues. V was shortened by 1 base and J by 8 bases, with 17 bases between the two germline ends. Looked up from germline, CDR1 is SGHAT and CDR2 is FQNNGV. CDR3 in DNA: TGTGCCAGCAGCTTAGCCGGGTGGGAGGAGGGGGAAAAACTGTTTTTT. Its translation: CASSLAGWEEGEKLFF.

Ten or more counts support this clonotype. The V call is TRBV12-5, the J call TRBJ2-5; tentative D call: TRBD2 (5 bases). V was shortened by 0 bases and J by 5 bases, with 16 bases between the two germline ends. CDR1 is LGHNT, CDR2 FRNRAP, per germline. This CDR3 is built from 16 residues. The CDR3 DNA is TGTGCTAGTGGTTTGGTAGCGGTTGGGGTGGAGGAGACCCAGTACTTC. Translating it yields CASGLVAVGVEETQYF.

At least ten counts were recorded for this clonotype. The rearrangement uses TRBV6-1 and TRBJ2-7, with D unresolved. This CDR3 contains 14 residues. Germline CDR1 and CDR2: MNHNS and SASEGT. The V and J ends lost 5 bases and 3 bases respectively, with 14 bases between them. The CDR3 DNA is TGTGCCAGCAGTCATTCCGGGTCCGGCTACGAGCAGTACTTC. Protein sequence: CASSHSGSGYEQYF.

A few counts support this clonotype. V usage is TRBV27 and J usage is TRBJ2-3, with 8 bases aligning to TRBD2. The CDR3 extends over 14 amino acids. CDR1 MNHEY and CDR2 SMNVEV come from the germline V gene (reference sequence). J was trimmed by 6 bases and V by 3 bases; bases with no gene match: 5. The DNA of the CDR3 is TGTGCCAGCAGTTTTAGCGGGGCTGGGGATACGCAGTATTTT. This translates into CASSFSGAGDTQYF.

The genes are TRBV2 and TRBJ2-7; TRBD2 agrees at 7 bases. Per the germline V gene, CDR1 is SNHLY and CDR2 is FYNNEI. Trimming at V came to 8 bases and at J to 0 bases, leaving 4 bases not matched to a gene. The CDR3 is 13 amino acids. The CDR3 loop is CASLGTNSYEQYF. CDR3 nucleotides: TGTGCCAGCCTCGGGACTAACTCCTACGAGCAGTACTTC.

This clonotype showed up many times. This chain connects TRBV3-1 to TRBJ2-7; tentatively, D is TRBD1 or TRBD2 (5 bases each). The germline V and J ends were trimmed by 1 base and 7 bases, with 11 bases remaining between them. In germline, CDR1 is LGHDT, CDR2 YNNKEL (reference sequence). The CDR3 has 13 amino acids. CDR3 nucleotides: TGTGCCAGCAGCCAAGCGGGACCGGGGGAGCAGTACTTC. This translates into CASSQAGPGEQYF.

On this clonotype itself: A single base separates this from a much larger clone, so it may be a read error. DNA for the CDR3: TGCAGTGCTAGAGCCGCGGGACGCTTCGGCTACGCCTTC. The encoded protein is CSARAAGRFGYAF. The chain has TRBV20-1 and TRBJ1-2; D possibly corresponds to TRBD1 (5 bases). Germline CDR1 DFQATT, CDR2 SNEGSKA (reference sequence). The CDR3 spans 13 residues.

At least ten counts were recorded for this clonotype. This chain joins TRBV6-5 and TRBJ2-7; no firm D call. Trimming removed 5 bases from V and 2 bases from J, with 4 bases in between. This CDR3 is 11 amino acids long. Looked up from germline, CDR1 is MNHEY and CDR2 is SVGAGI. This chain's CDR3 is CASSDPYEQYF. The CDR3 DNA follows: TGTGCCAGCAGTGACCCCTACGAGCAGTACTTC.

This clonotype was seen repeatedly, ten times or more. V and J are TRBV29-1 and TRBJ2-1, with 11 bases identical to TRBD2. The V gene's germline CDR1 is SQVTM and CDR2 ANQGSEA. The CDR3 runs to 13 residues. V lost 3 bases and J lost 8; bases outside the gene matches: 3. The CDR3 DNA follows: TGCAGCGTTGACCTAGCGGGAGGTCATGAGCAGTTCTTC. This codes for CSVDLAGGHEQFF.

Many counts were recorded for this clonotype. The CDR3 spells CASSLAGGRAYEQYF. The CDR3 DNA reads TGTGCCAGCAGCTTAGCCGGCGGGAGGGCCTACGAGCAGTACTTC. The gene calls are TRBV11-1 and TRBJ2-7; 9 bases are shared with TRBD2. The CDR3 runs to 15 residues. Trimming cost V 0 bases and J 2 bases; bases outside gene matches: 2. CDR1 is SGHAT, CDR2 FQDESV, per germline (reference sequence).

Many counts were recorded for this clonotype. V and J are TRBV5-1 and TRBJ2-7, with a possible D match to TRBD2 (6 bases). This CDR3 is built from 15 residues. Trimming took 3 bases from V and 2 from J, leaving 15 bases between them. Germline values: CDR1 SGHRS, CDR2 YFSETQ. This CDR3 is CASSWGGGPTYEQYF. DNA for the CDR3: TGCGCCAGCAGCTGGGGCGGAGGGCCAACCTACGAGCAGTACTTC.

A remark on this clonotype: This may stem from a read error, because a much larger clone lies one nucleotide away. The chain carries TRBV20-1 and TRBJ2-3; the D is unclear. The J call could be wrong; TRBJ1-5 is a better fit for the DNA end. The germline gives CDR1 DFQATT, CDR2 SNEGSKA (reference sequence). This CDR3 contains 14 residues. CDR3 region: CSARDQGRSDTQHF. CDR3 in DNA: TGCAGTGCTAGAGATCAAGGGAGATCAGATACGCAGCATTTT.

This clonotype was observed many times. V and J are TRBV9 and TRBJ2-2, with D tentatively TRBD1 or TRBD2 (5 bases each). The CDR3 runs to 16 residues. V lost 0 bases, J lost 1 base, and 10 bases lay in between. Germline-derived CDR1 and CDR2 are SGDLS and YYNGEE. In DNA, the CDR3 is TGTGCCAGCAGCGTAGGGGGGACGGTGAACACCGGGGAGCTGTTTTTT. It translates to CASSVGGTVNTGELFF.

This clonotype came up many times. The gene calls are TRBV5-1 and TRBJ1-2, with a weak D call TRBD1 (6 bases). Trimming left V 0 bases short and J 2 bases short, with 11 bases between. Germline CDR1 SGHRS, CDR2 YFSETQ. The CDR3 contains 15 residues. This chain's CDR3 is CASSLEGRGNYGYTF. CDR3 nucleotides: TGCGCCAGCAGCTTGGAAGGCAGGGGAAACTATGGCTACACCTTC.

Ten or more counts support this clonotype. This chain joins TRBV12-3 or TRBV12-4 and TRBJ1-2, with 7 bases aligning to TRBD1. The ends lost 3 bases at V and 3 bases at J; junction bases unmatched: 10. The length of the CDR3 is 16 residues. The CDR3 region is CASSFRPDRSHYGYTF. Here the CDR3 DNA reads TGTGCCAGCAGTTTCCGACCGGACAGGTCACACTATGGCTACACCTTC.

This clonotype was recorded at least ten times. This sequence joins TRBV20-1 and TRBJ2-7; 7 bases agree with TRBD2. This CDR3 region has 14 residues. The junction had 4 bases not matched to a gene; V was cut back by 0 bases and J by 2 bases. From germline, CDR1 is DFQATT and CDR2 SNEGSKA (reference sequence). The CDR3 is CSARDPSGTYEQYF. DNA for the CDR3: TGCAGTGCTAGAGACCCTAGCGGTACCTACGAGCAGTACTTC.

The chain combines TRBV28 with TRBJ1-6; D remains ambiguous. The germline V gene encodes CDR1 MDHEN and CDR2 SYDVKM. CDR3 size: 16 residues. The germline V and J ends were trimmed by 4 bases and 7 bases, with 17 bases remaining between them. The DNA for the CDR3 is TGTGCCAGCAGTTCCACTAGACTGCGGAGGAATTCACCCCTCCACTTT. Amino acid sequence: CASSSTRLRRNSPLHF.

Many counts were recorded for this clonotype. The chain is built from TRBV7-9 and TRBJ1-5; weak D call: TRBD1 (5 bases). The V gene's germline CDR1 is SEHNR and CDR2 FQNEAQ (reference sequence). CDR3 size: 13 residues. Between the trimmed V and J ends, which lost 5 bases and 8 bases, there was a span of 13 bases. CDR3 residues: CASSLREMEPQHF. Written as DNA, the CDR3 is TGTGCCAGCAGCCTCAGGGAGATGGAGCCCCAGCATTTT.

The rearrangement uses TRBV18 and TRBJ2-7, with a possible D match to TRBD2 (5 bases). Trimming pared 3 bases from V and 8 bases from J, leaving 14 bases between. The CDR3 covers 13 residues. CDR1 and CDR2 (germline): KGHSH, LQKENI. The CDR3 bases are TGTGCCAGCTCACCCGCAGGCGGGTACAAGCAGTACTTC. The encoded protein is CASSPAGGYKQYF. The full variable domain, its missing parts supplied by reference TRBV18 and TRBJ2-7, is NAGVMQNPRHLVRRRGQEARLRCSPMKGHSHVYWYRQLPEEGLKFMVYLQKENIIDESGMPKERFSAEFPKEGPSILRIQQVVRGDSAAYFCASSPAGGYKQYFGPGTRLTVT.

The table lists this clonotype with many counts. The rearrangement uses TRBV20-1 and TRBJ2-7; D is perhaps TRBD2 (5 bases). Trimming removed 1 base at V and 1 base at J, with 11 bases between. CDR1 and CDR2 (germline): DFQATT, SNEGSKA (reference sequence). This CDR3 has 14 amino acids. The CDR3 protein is CSARALDSSYEQYF. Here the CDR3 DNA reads TGCAGTGCTAGAGCTTTGGACTCATCCTACGAGCAGTACTTC.

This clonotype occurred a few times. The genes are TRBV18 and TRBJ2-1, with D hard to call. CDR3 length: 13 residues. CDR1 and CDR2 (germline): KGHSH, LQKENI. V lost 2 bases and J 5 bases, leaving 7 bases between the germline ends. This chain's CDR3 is CASSPVGNNEQFF. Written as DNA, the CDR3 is TGTGCCAGCTCACCAGTTGGCAACAATGAGCAGTTCTTC.

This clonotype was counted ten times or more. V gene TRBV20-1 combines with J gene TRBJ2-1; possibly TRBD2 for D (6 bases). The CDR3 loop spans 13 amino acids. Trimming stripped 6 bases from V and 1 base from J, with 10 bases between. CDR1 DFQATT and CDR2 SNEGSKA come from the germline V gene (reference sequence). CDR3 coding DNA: TGCAGTGCCATTAGCGGATCCTACAATGAGCAGTTCTTC. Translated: CSAISGSYNEQFF.